These T cell receptor beta chains were read from a single sample in a study of T cell responses to AZD1222 COVID-19 vaccine. Produced via immunoSEQ multiplex PCR; TCRdb's table is partial and in-frame only. The sample lists some 99,000 clones, about nine tenths occurring once. This material consisted of peripheral blood, taken on day 0 of AZD1222 vaccination. Receptors originate from an adult in good health. The CDR3 runs from the conserved cysteine through the conserved F or W. The D gene is left open where the match is weak. Where a row states a size, it is once, few, many or the class of an expanded clone; other rows omit it.

>TRBD1|TRBJ1-6|TRBV20-1|NA
TGCAGTGCTACTGACAGGGCTGGGTATTCACCCCTCCACTTT
CSATDRAGYSPLHF
>NA|TRBJ2-2|TRBV5-1|NA
TGCGCCAGCGGCCCTAGCGAGAACACCGGGGAGCTGTTTTTT
CASGPSENTGELFF
>NA|TRBJ2-5|TRBV6-6|NA
TGTGCCAGCAGTTACAATAAGGGTAGGGAGACCCAGTACTTC
CASSYNKGRETQYF
>NA|TRBJ2-1|TRBV7-3|NA
TGTGCCAGCAGCTTAAATAAGGACAATGAGCAGTTCTTC
CASSLNKDNEQFF
>NA|TRBJ2-3|TRBV3-1/TRBV3-2|NA
TGTGCCAGCAGCCAAGACTCGCTTAAACCGGGACCCATAATGGATACGCAGTATTTT
CASSQDSLKPGPIMDTQYF
>NA|TRBJ1-5|TRBV14|NA
TGTGCCAGCAGCCAAGACGGACAGCTCAATCAGCCCCAGCATTTT
CASSQDGQLNQPQHF
>NA|TRBJ1-2|TRBV19|NA
TGTGCCAGTGCGTTGGGGGTAAGTGGCTACACCTTC
CASALGVSGYTF
>NA|TRBJ2-1|TRBV30|NA
TGTGCCTGGAGTGTACATGCCAAGATTGAGCAGTTCTTC
CAWSVHAKIEQFF
>NA|TRBJ1-4|TRBV7-9|NA
TGTGCCAGCAGCACCCGGGACCTACCTGAAAAACTGTTTTTT
CASSTRDLPEKLFF
>TRBD1|TRBJ1-1|TRBV18|NA
TGTGCCAGCTCATCTTACAGGGGGCGAAACACTGAAGCTTTCTTT
CASSSYRGRNTEAFF
>TRBD1|TRBJ1-5|TRBV27|NA
TGTGCCAGCAGTGGGACAGGGGGCGCGGGGCAGCCCCAGCATTTT
CASSGTGGAGQPQHF
>NA|TRBJ1-3|TRBV2|once
TGTGCCAGCAACCCGACAGTGACCTCTGGAAACACCATATATTTT
CASNPTVTSGNTIYF
>NA|TRBJ2-7|TRBV7-9|once
TGTGCCAGCAGCTCAGCTAGGTTGGGGAGCTCCTACGAGCAGTACTTC
CASSSARLGSSYEQYF
>TRBD2|TRBJ2-1|TRBV4-3|NA
TGCGCCAGCAGCCAAGATACTAGCGGCAACTACAATGAGCAGTTCTTC
CASSQDTSGNYNEQFF
>TRBD2|TRBJ2-7|TRBV28|NA
TGTGCCAGCAGTTTGAGACTAGCGGGGGGGCTCTCCTACGAGCAGTACTTC
CASSLRLAGGLSYEQYF
>NA|TRBJ1-1|TRBV19|NA
TGTGCCAGTAACCCACTATCGCAGGGTTTCACTGAAGCTTTCTTT
CASNPLSQGFTEAFF
>NA|TRBJ1-6|TRBV28|NA
TGTGCCAGCACCGGAGCAGCCGGCTATAATTCACCCCTCCACTTT
CASTGAAGYNSPLHF
>NA|TRBJ2-6|TRBV18|NA
TGTGCCAGCTCACCACCATACCTATCTGGGGCCAACGTCCTGACTTTC
CASSPPYLSGANVLTF
>NA|TRBJ1-1|TRBV4-3|NA
TGCGCCAGCAGCCACGCAGACAGGTTGAACACTGAAGCTTTCTTT
CASSHADRLNTEAFF
>NA|TRBJ1-2|TRBV7-2|NA
TGTGCCAGCAGCCCCGGATGGTACTATGGCTACACCTTC
CASSPGWYYGYTF
>TRBD2|TRBJ2-1|TRBV5-4|NA
TGTGCCAGCAGCTTTTGGACTAGCGATCGGAATGAGCAGTTCTTC
CASSFWTSDRNEQFF
>NA|TRBJ2-5|TRBV5-4|NA
TGTGCCAGCAGCAACCGGAGGGAAGAGACCCAGTACTTC
CASSNRREETQYF
>NA|TRBJ2-3|TRBV13|NA
TGTGCCAGCAGCCTTGGGCCTACGCAGTATTTT
CASSLGPTQYF
>NA|TRBJ2-7|TRBV2|NA
TGTGCCAGCAGTGAAAGGCAGGGCCCCTACGAGCAGTACTTC
CASSERQGPYEQYF
>NA|TRBJ1-5|TRBV3-1/TRBV3-2|NA
TGTGCCAGCAGCCAATCTACAGGGACCAATCAGCCCCAGCATTTT
CASSQSTGTNQPQHF
>NA|TRBJ2-3|TRBV10-3|NA
TGTGCCATCAGTGATAAGCGAGGCACAGATACGCAGTATTTT
CAISDKRGTDTQYF
>NA|TRBJ2-7|TRBV28|NA
TGTGCCAGCAGTTTAGGGCGGGGAGTATACGAGCAGTACTTC
CASSLGRGVYEQYF
>NA|TRBJ1-2|TRBV28|few
TGTGCCAGCAGCTCTCGCTATGGCTACACCTTC
CASSSRYGYTF
>NA|TRBJ2-7|TRBV16|few
TGTGCCAGCACCCAGGGGGGTAGCGCCACCTCCTACGAGCAGTACTTC
CASTQGGSATSYEQYF
>NA|TRBJ2-7|TRBV20-1|NA
TGCAGTGCTAGTAGGAACCGACGCGTAGGGGAGCAGTACTTC
CSASRNRRVGEQYF
>TRBD2|TRBJ2-3|TRBV5-1|NA
TGCGCCAGCAGCGCCGGGACTAGCGGGTTTCCTAGCACAGATACGCAGTATTTT
CASSAGTSGFPSTDTQYF
>TRBD2|TRBJ2-5|TRBV25-1|NA
TGTGCCAGCAGTGAACCCCTAGCGGAGCAAGAGACCCAGTACTTC
CASSEPLAEQETQYF
>NA|TRBJ1-2|TRBV19|NA
TGTGCCAGTAAAGGGCTCTATGGCTACACCTTC
CASKGLYGYTF
>TRBD2|TRBJ2-7|TRBV28|few
TGTGCCAGCAGTGGCCACCGGACTAGCGCCGCCTACGAGCAGTACTTC
CASSGHRTSAAYEQYF
>NA|TRBJ2-3|TRBV9|NA
TGTGCCAGCAGCGCACAATCCGCTAGCACAGATACGCAGTATTTT
CASSAQSASTDTQYF
>TRBD1|TRBJ1-1|TRBV6-5|NA
TGTGCCAGCAGACAGGGGCTGGGCACTGAAGCTTTCTTT
CASRQGLGTEAFF